This T cell receptor beta chain is from a study of T-cell memory formation after mild COVID-19. General study results and limits: CD4+ clones that contracted lay mainly in CM and EM; CD8+ ones lay in EMRA.

Each CDR3 protein gets one entry after TCRdb re-called the 5' RACE reads with MiXCR. The sample holds more than 450,000 distinct CDR3 sequences, under 20% seen once. The CDR3 extends over 14 amino acids. Germline CDR1 SEHNR, CDR2 FQNEAQ (reference sequence). J lost 8 bases, V lost 5 bases, and 7 bases had no gene match. This clonotype was counted between two and nine times. Its antigen is unidentified. This rearrangement joins TRBV7-9 to TRBJ2-1; TRBD2 aligns across 9 bases. This TCR came from an adult woman who had mild COVID-19 (a few samples of this study predate the infection). Cell type and time point are not known. Sample: PBMCs or a T cell subset sorted from them (not recorded which). The CDR3 DNA is TGTGCCAGCAGCCTTAGCGGGAGTAAGGATGAGCAGTTCTTC. Translation gives CASSLSGSKDEQFF. The variable domain in full, with the rest retrieved from reference TRBV7-9 and TRBJ2-1, is DTGVSQNPRHKITKRGQNVTFRCDPISEHNRLYWYRQTLGQGPEFLTYFQNEAQLEKSRLLSDRFSAERPKGSFSTLEIQRTEQGDSAMYLCASSLSGSKDEQFFGPGTRLTVL.